The source of this T cell receptor beta chain is a study of cytomegalovirus exposure and HLA in healthy donors. The wider study: Unique TCRs from HLA-typed donors, about 85 million of them, were held in an early data release.

The PCR ran on 60 Vbeta and 13 Jbeta primers. Libraries were prepared by immunoSEQ multiplex PCR; TCRdb keeps only in-frame clonotypes and omits some of them. The sample yields about 160,000 clones, 60% to 85% seen once. Comments on this clone: Antigen specificity is unknown.

Overall study results and limits: Previous analysis showed most TCR beta V segments were productive about 87% or about 30% of the time.

The CDR3 contains 12 residues. Germline trimming cut 10 bases from V and 7 bases from J; bases unmatched to any gene: 4. Per germline, CDR1 MNHEY and CDR2 SVGAGI. The receptor comes from a man aged 50 to 59 in good health and CMV-seropositive. Sequenced material: PBMCs. The rearrangement uses TRBV6-5 and TRBJ2-4; 10 nucleotides match TRBD1. CDR3 in amino acids: CATWGQGNIQYF. In DNA form, the CDR3 reads TGTGCCACCTGGGGACAGGGGAACATTCAGTACTTC.